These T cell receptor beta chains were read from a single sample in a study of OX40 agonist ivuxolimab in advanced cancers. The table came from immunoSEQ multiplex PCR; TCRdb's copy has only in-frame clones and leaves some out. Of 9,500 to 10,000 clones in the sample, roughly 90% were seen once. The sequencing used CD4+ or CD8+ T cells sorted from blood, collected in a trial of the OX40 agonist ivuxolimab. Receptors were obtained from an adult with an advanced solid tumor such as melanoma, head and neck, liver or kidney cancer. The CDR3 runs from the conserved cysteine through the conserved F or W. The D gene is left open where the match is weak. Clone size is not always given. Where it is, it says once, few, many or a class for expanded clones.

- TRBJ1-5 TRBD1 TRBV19 TGTGCCAGTAGGATCACAGGGGGGACTAGCAATCAGCCCCAGCATTTT CASRITGGTSNQPQHF
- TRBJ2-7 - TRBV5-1 TGCGCCAGCAGCTTGGTGTCCTACGAGCAGTACTTC CASSLVSYEQYF
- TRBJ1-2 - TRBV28 TGTGCCAGCAGTTTAGGTCCGGGGGCGGACTATGGCTACACCTTC CASSLGPGADYGYTF
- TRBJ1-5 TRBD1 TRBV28 TGTGCCAGCATTCCTCGGGGACAGGGGTCAAATCAGCCCCAGCATTTT CASIPRGQGSNQPQHF
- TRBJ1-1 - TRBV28 TGTGCCAGCAGCGCCATCGACGGGAACACTGAAGCTTTCTTT CASSAIDGNTEAFF
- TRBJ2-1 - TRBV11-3 TGTGCCAGCAGCAACACTTTCGGACCTGAAGACAATGAGCAGTTCTTC CASSNTFGPEDNEQFF
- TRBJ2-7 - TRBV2 TGTGCCAGCTCGAAGGGGGAGTTGGGCGAGCAGTACTTC CASSKGELGEQYF
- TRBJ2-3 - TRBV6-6 TGTGCCAGCAGTTACGGCACGGTGACGGAGGCGCAGTATTTT CASSYGTVTEAQYF
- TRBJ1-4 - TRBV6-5 TGTGCCAGCAGTTACGGGACAACTAATGAAAAACTGTTTTTT CASSYGTTNEKLFF
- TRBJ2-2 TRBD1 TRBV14 TGTGCCAGCAGCCGGCAGACTACAGGGGTTACCGGGGAGCTGTTTTTT CASSRQTTGVTGELFF
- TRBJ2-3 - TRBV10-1 TGCGCCAGCAGTGATCTGACCTGGGGAGATACGCAGTATTTT CASSDLTWGDTQYF
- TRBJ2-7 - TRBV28 TGTGCCAGCAGTTTAGCTTCTCTCGCGGAGACGGACGAGCAGTACTTC CASSLASLAETDEQYF
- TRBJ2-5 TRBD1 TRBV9 TGTGCCAGCAGCGCCGGGACAGTTGCGGGGACCCAGTACTTC CASSAGTVAGTQYF
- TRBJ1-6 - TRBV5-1 TGCGCCAGCAGCTTGGCGGCAGGAGGAGGATGGAATTCACCCCTCCACTTT CASSLAAGGGWNSPLHF
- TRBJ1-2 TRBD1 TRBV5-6 TGTGCCAGCAGCTACGACAGGGGGAACTATGGCTACACCTTC CASSYDRGNYGYTF
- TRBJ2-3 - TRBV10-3 TGTGCCATCAGTGGGGAGTCATCCGGCACAGATACGCAGTATTTT CAISGESSGTDTQYF
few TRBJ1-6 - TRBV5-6 TGTGCCAGCTCGGGGGTTTCGGGATCACCCCTCCACTTT CASSGVSGSPLHF
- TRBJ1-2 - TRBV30 TGTGCCTGGAGTCGGGACGGCTATGGCTACACCTTC CAWSRDGYGYTF
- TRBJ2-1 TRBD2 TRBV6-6 TGTGCCAGCACCACACTAGCGGGAGGCAATGAGCAGTTCTTC CASTTLAGGNEQFF
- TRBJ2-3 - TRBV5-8 TGTGCCAGCAGCTTGCGCTTTCGTCGCACAGATACGCAGTATTTT CASSLRFRRTDTQYF
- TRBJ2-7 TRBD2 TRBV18 TGTGCCAGCTCACCAACCGGGACTAGCGGGATCTCCTACGAGCAGTACTTC CASSPTGTSGISYEQYF
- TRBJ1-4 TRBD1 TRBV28 TGTGCCAGCAGTTTATGGGGACAGGGACATGAAAAACTGTTTTTT CASSLWGQGHEKLFF
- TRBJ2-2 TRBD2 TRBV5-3 TGTGCCAGAAGCTTGGAACTTCGCGGCGGGAGGAACACCGGGGAGCTGTTTTTT CARSLELRGGRNTGELFF
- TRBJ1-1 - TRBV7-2 TGTGCCAGCAGCCGGGCGTTTACAGGGAACACTGAAGCTTTCTTT CASSRAFTGNTEAFF